The 20 T cell receptor beta chains reported below all come from one sample, sequenced in a study of blood T cell repertoires in COVID-19. Profiled with immunoSEQ multiplex PCR; TCRdb holds only in-frame clones, not every one. The table has more than 200,000 clones, around 80% seen once. Sequences were obtained from peripheral blood. The receptor source for this set is a man between 60 and 75 years old with acute or convalescent COVID-19.

This chain connects TRBV2 to TRBJ2-7; D might be TRBD2 (5 bases). CDR1 and CDR2 (germline): SNHLY, FYNNEI. The length of the CDR3 is 14 residues. V lost 6 bases to trimming and J lost 0 bases, with 12 bases between them. The CDR3 region has the DNA TGTGCCAGCAGGGAGGACTGGAGCTCCTACGAGCAGTACTTC. Protein: CASREDWSSYEQYF. Full variable domain (missing parts from reference TRBV2 and TRBJ2-7): EPEVTQTPSHQVTQMGQEVILRCVPISNHLYFYWYRQILGQKVEFLVSFYNNEISEKSEIFDDQFSVERPDGSNFTLKIRSTKLEDSAMYFCASREDWSSYEQYFGPGTRLTVT.

This clone turned up a few times. The rearrangement joins TRBV6-1 to TRBJ2-1; D is ambiguous. Germline values: CDR1 MNHNS, CDR2 SASEGT. Trimming shortened V by 2 bases and J by 6 bases, and 11 bases separated the two germline ends. This CDR3 region has 14 residues. CDR3 region: CASSERMFPNEQFF. CDR3 nucleotides: TGTGCCAGCAGTGAACGTATGTTCCCCAATGAGCAGTTCTTC.

This sequence joins TRBV7-9 and TRBJ2-6, with D perhaps matching TRBD1 (6 bases). V lost 4 bases and J 2 bases, leaving 9 bases between the germline ends. This CDR3 has 15 amino acids. Germline CDR1 is SEHNR and CDR2 is FQNEAQ (reference sequence). The CDR3 region is CASSSRGAGANVLTF. CDR3 nucleotide sequence: TGTGCCAGCAGCTCCAGGGGTGCTGGGGCCAACGTCCTGACTTTC.

This clone was recorded only once. The sample carries other DNA sequences with the same CDR3. V is TRBV6-5 and J is TRBJ1-2; TRBD1 might be the D (6 bases). The V end was cut by 2 bases, the J end by 2 bases, with 6 bases between. Germline assignment: CDR1 MNHEY and CDR2 SVGAGI. The CDR3 spans 13 residues. The CDR3 region has the DNA TGTGCCAGCAGTTACGGGGGCAACTATGGCTACACCTTC. It specifies CASSYGGNYGYTF.

The J gene is TRBJ2-2, the V gene TRBV28; no definite D call. Per germline, CDR1 MDHEN and CDR2 SYDVKM. This CDR3 is built from 14 residues. V was pared by 5 bases and J by 4 bases, with 11 bases between. The DNA of the CDR3 is TGTGCCAGCAGTCCCCCGGGTATCACCGGGGAGCTGTTTTTT. Protein product: CASSPPGITGELFF.

The CDR3 loop is CSVARGRYEQFF. CDR3 coding DNA: TGCAGCGTGGCGAGGGGGCGGTATGAGCAGTTCTTC. The V call is TRBV29-1, the J call TRBJ2-1, with TRBD1 identical over 7 bases. Germline V gene sequence: CDR1 SQVTM, CDR2 ANQGSEA. This CDR3 has 12 amino acids. Trimming cost V 6 bases and J 8 bases; bases outside gene matches: 7.

The chain combines TRBV7-3 with TRBJ1-6; 7 nucleotides align to TRBD1. From germline, CDR1 is SGHTA and CDR2 FQGTGA. V shed 2 bases and J 9 bases; nucleotides not matched to a gene: 7. CDR3 length: 15 amino acids. CDR3 in amino acids: CASSLAGGHGSPLHF. CDR3 bases: TGTGCCAGCAGCTTAGCAGGGGGGCATGGTTCACCCCTCCACTTT.

V gene TRBV30 combines with J gene TRBJ1-2; no reliable D call. CDR3 size: 13 residues. V was trimmed by 3 bases and J by 2 bases, leaving 10 bases between them. The germline gives CDR1 GTSNPN, CDR2 SVGIG (reference sequence). The CDR3 DNA sequence: TGTGCCTGGAGCCCCGCGGCGAACTATGGCTACACCTTC. The encoded protein is CAWSPAANYGYTF.

This chain links TRBV27 with TRBJ2-7; a possible D gene is TRBD1 (6 bases). The CDR3 consists of 14 residues. The V end lost 3 bases, the J end lost 3 bases, and 12 bases lay between the germline ends. Germline V gives CDR1 MNHEY, CDR2 SMNVEV (reference sequence). CDR3 protein: CASSFGADSYEQYF. DNA of the CDR3: TGTGCCAGCAGTTTTGGCGCGGACAGCTACGAGCAGTACTTC.

The chain uses TRBV11-1 and TRBJ1-4, with D perhaps matching TRBD1 (6 bases). The V end lost 4 bases, the J end lost 3 bases, and 15 bases lay between the germline ends. This CDR3 contains 16 residues. CDR1 and CDR2 (germline): SGHAT, FQDESV (reference sequence). The CDR3 DNA follows: TGTGCCAGCAGCTCCACCGAGGACAGTTCTAATGAAAAACTGTTTTTT. It yields the protein CASSSTEDSSNEKLFF.

The chain links TRBV11-1 to TRBJ2-7, with 7 bases fitting TRBD2. The germline V gene encodes CDR1 SGHAT and CDR2 FQDESV (reference sequence). This CDR3 comprises 16 residues. Trimming removed 5 bases from V and 0 bases from J; junction bases left unmatched: 10. CDR3: CASSASGLDNSYEQYF. CDR3 nucleotides: TGTGCCAGCAGCGCATCTGGACTAGATAACTCCTACGAGCAGTACTTC.

The chain carries TRBV23-1 and TRBJ2-2; 7 nucleotides agree with TRBD1. TRBV23-1 carries the ORF label, with uncertain function. The junction had 12 bases not matched to a gene; V was cut back by 6 bases and J by 8 bases. This CDR3 is built from 15 residues. The CDR3 DNA is TGCGCCAGCAGCCAACCGACAGGGCCCGTAGGGGAGCTGTTTTTT. It encodes CASSQPTGPVGELFF.

This clone showed up just a few times. This chain joins TRBV6-2 or TRBV6-3 and TRBJ2-7; 8 bases are shared with TRBD2. This CDR3 has 15 amino acids. The V and J ends lost 4 bases and 0 bases, in that order; junction bases with no gene match: 5. Germline values: CDR1 MNHEY, CDR2 SVGEGT. DNA for the CDR3: TGTGCCAGCAGTTCAACTAGCGGAGGCTCCTACGAGCAGTACTTC. Translating gives CASSSTSGGSYEQYF.

CDR3 nucleotides: TGTGCCAGCAGTTTACGACTGGGACTAGCGGGAGGCAGCTCCTACAATGAGCAGTTCTTC. Encoded protein: CASSLRLGLAGGSSYNEQFF. V gene TRBV28 combines with J gene TRBJ2-1; TRBD2 aligns across 15 bases. Losses at the gene ends were 2 bases for V and 0 bases for J; bases not matched to a gene: 8. Germline CDR1 is MDHEN and CDR2 is SYDVKM. CDR3 length: 20 residues.

The V and J genes are TRBV11-2 and TRBJ2-2; tentative D call: TRBD2 (5 bases). Germline-derived CDR1 and CDR2 are SGHAT and FQNNGV. V was cut by 4 bases and J by 5 bases, with 11 bases left in between. This CDR3 contains 14 residues. The CDR3 protein is CASSSTRGTGELFF. The CDR3 nucleotides are TGTGCCAGCAGCTCCACCCGAGGGACCGGGGAGCTGTTTTTT.

The J gene is TRBJ2-2, the V gene TRBV18, with 10 bases lining up with TRBD2. CDR1 and CDR2 from the germline V gene are KGHSH and LQKENI. The CDR3 spans 14 residues. With V trimmed by 3 bases and J by 7 bases, 2 bases remained unmatched. The CDR3 is CASSPLAGDGELFF. The CDR3 DNA is TGTGCCAGCTCACCCCTAGCGGGAGACGGGGAGCTGTTTTTT.

This chain links TRBV19 with TRBJ2-1; D not resolved. There are 12 residues in the CDR3. The germline V and J ends were trimmed by 5 bases and 5 bases, with 7 bases remaining between them. Germline CDR1 reads LNHDA; CDR2 reads SQIVND (reference sequence). The chain's CDR3 is CASSVNNNEQFF. The CDR3 nucleotides read TGTGCCAGTAGTGTCAACAACAATGAGCAGTTCTTC.

CDR3 in amino acids: CASRPTPRFMNSPLHF. The CDR3, as DNA: TGTGCCAGCAGGCCCACCCCGCGCTTCATGAATTCACCCCTCCACTTT. V gene TRBV2 combines with J gene TRBJ1-6; D not certain. Germline CDR1 is SNHLY and CDR2 is FYNNEI. The CDR3 is made up of 16 amino acids. The ends were cut back, 6 bases at V and 7 bases at J, with 19 bases in the middle. Full variable domain (outside the CDR3, taken from reference TRBV2 and TRBJ1-6): EPEVTQTPSHQVTQMGQEVILRCVPISNHLYFYWYRQILGQKVEFLVSFYNNEISEKSEIFDDQFSVERPDGSNFTLKIRSTKLEDSAMYFCASRPTPRFMNSPLHFGNGTRLTVT.

The CDR3 region has the DNA TGTGCCAGTAGTCCTGGACCAGCGGGGGGTTTAGAGCAGTACTTC. This encodes CASSPGPAGGLEQYF. The chain employs TRBV19 and TRBJ2-7; TRBD2 matches 9 bases. Germline lookup yields CDR1 LNHDA and CDR2 SQIVND (reference sequence). V lost 5 bases and J lost 7; bases outside the gene matches: 12. This CDR3 comprises 15 residues.

The rearrangement uses TRBV7-3 and TRBJ2-4, with TRBD1 matching 9 bases. This CDR3 region has 14 residues. Germline V lookup: CDR1 SGHTA, CDR2 FQGTGA. V lost 1 base, J lost 8 bases, and 3 bases stayed unmatched. In DNA, the CDR3 is TGTGCCAGCAGCTTAAGGGGACAGGGAGACATTCAGTACTTC. Protein: CASSLRGQGDIQYF.